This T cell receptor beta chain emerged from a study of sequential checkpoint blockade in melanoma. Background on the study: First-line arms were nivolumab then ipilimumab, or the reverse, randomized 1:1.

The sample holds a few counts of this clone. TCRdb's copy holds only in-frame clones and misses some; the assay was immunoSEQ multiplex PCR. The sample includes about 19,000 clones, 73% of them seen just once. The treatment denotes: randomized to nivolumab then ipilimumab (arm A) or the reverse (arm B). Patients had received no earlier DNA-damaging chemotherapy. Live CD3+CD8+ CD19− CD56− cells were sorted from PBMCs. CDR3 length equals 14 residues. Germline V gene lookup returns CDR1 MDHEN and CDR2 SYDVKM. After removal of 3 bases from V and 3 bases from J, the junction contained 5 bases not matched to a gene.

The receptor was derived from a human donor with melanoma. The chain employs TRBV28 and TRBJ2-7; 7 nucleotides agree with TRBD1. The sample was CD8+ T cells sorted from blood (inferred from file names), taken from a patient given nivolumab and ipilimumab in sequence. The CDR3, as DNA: TGTGCCAGCAGTTTGCGACAGGGATACTACGAGCAGTACTTC. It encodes CASSLRQGYYEQYF.